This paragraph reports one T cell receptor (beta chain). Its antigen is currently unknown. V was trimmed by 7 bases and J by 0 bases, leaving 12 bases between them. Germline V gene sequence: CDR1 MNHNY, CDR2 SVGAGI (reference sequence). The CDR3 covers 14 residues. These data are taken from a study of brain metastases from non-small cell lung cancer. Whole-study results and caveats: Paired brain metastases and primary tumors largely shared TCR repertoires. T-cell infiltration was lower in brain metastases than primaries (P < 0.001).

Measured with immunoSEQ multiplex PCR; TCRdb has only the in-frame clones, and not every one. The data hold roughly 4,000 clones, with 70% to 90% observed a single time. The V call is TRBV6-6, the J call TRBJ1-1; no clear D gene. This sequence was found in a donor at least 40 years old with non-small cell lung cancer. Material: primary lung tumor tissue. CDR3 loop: CASTPRKLNTEAFF. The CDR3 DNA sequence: TGTGCCAGCACACCTCGGAAATTGAACACTGAAGCTTTCTTT.